Below are 7 T cell receptor beta chains sequenced from a single sample in a study of identical twins. TCRdb redid the calling of the 5' RACE reads with MiXCR, one entry per CDR3 protein. Here the sample spans about 530,000 distinct CDR3 sequences, roughly 15% being singletons. A further study also used this sample, focusing on yellow fever vaccine responses in identical twins.

The sample was CD4+ T cells sorted from blood. The receptors were sampled from a young woman in good health.

In this sample, this clonotype turned up once. This chain joins TRBV19 and TRBJ2-5, with D tentatively TRBD1 or TRBD2 (5 bases each). V gave up 4 bases and J gave up 2 bases, with 14 bases separating them. The CDR3 runs 15 residues. Germline loops: CDR1 LNHDA, CDR2 SQIVND (reference sequence). CDR3 bases: TGTGCCAGTAGTAGCCTTGGGACCCGACAAGAGACCCAGTACTTC. Amino acid sequence: CASSSLGTRQETQYF.

This chain joins TRBV12-5 and TRBJ2-2, with 8 bases identical to TRBD2. This CDR3 is built from 15 residues. Germline V gives CDR1 LGHNT, CDR2 FRNRAP. J gave up 4 bases and V 1 base, and 2 bases lay outside the gene matches. This CDR3 reads CASGLAGGPTGELFF. In nucleotides, the CDR3 is TGTGCTAGTGGTTTGGCGGGGGGGCCCACCGGGGAGCTGTTTTTT.

Only a few counts were recorded for this clonotype. The V call is TRBV10-2, the J call TRBJ2-3, with D perhaps matching TRBD1 (5 bases). The CDR3 is made up of 14 amino acids. From germline, CDR1 is WSHSY and CDR2 SAAADI. Trimming removed 8 bases from V and 2 bases from J, with 14 bases in between. CDR3 in amino acids: CASVKQVLTDTQYF. CDR3 DNA sequence: TGCGCCAGCGTTAAACAGGTTCTCACAGATACGCAGTATTTT.

The V gene is TRBV3-1, the J gene TRBJ2-7; 7 bases match TRBD1. The V gene end was trimmed by 3 bases and the J gene end by 6 bases; junction bases not matched to a gene: 8. This CDR3 is built from 14 residues. The germline gives CDR1 LGHDT, CDR2 YNNKEL (reference sequence). CDR3 sequence (DNA): TGTGCCAGCAGCCACAGACAGGGATCGGGCGAGCAGTACTTC. This translates into CASSHRQGSGEQYF.

This clonotype has just a few counts. The CDR3 DNA reads as TGCGCCAGCAGCTTGCGGGTGTTAGCGGGAAACCCCTACGAGCAGTACTTC. The encoded protein is CASSLRVLAGNPYEQYF. The genes are TRBV5-1 and TRBJ2-7; 8 bases line up with TRBD2. CDR1 and CDR2 (germline): SGHRS, YFSETQ. The CDR3 length is 17 residues. The V gene end was trimmed by 1 base and the J gene end by 2 bases; junction bases not matched to a gene: 11.

V usage is TRBV5-6 and J usage is TRBJ2-6; 10 bases are a match to TRBD1. Germline CDR1 reads SGHDT; CDR2 reads YYEEEE. V shed 6 bases, J shed 0 bases, and the junction held 6 bases outside the gene matches. The CDR3 spans 17 residues. CDR3 coding DNA: TGTGCCAGCATCCGGGGACAGGGGCTCTCTGGGGCCAACGTCCTGACTTTC. Protein product: CASIRGQGLSGANVLTF.

This clonotype was found a few times. The chain employs TRBV5-1 and TRBJ2-1, with 7 bases lining up with TRBD1. Germline CDR1 SGHRS, CDR2 YFSETQ. There are 15 residues in the CDR3. The V and J ends lost 4 bases and 3 bases, in that order; junction bases with no gene match: 7. CDR3 sequence: CASSIQTGDYNEQFF. CDR3 sequence (DNA): TGCGCCAGCAGCATACAAACAGGGGACTACAATGAGCAGTTCTTC.